These 9 T cell receptor beta chains were all obtained from the same sample, sequenced in a study of T cell repertoires in cytomegalovirus infection. TCRdb re-called the reads through MiXCR, storing one row per CDR3 protein. The sample yields about 450,000 distinct CDR3 sequences, about 33% seen once. Specimen: PBMCs. Every receptor here comes from a human donor in good health (CMV status not recorded). Some clones in this sample may be carry-over from other donors' samples.

The V gene is TRBV27, the J gene TRBJ1-6; a weak D match, TRBD1 (6 bases). The CDR3 is 18 amino acids. The germline CDR1 and CDR2 sequences are MNHEY and SMNVEV (reference sequence). V was pared by 0 bases and J by 5 bases, with 17 bases between. This chain's CDR3 is CASSLSVGTPGDNSPLHF. CDR3 DNA: TGTGCCAGCAGTTTATCGGTGGGGACACCGGGCGATAATTCACCCCTCCACTTT.

The chain employs TRBV6-2 or TRBV6-3 and TRBJ2-7; D uncertain. Germline V lookup: CDR1 MNHEY, CDR2 SVGEGT. V lost 7 bases and J lost 1, with 14 bases in between. The CDR3 is 14 residues long. In nucleotides, the CDR3 is TGTGCCAGCACTCTCGAGGCGGTATCCTACGAGCAGTACTTC. Translation: CASTLEAVSYEQYF.

The gene calls are TRBV6-2 or TRBV6-3 and TRBJ2-7; D gene uncertain. Germline CDR1 MNHEY, CDR2 SVGEGT. Between the trimmed V and J ends, which lost 0 bases and 3 bases, there was a span of 6 bases. The CDR3 is 13 amino acids. The CDR3 is CASSYSADYEQYF. The CDR3 coding sequence is TGTGCCAGCAGTTACTCGGCAGACTACGAGCAGTACTTC.

The sample holds a few counts of this clonotype. The gene calls are TRBV5-6 and TRBJ2-5; 7 bases agree with TRBD1. This CDR3 spans 14 amino acids. Germline-derived CDR1 and CDR2 are SGHDT and YYEEEE. The ends lost 4 bases at V and 3 bases at J; junction bases unmatched: 6. The CDR3 nucleotides read TGTGCCAGCAGCATGACAGGGTTGAAAGAGACCCAGTACTTC. Translation: CASSMTGLKETQYF.

The chain combines TRBV6-6 with TRBJ1-1; no clear D. Per the germline V gene, CDR1 is MNHNY and CDR2 is SVGAGI (reference sequence). Trimming took off 2 bases at V and 11 bases at J, with 12 bases between the two ends. The CDR3 totals 12 residues. CDR3 sequence reads: CASSYDPADAFF. The CDR3 region has the DNA TGTGCCAGCAGTTACGACCCGGCGGACGCTTTCTTT.

V gene TRBV7-9 combines with J gene TRBJ2-3, with 9 nucleotides matching TRBD2. With V trimmed by 2 bases and J by 2 bases, 8 bases remained unmatched. CDR1 and CDR2 (germline): SEHNR, FQNEAQ (reference sequence). The CDR3 has 17 amino acids. The CDR3 spells CASSLSSGGPFTDTQYF. CDR3 coding DNA: TGTGCCAGCAGCTTATCCAGCGGGGGGCCCTTCACAGATACGCAGTATTTT. The whole variable domain, filled in from reference TRBV7-9 and TRBJ2-3, reads DTGVSQNPRHKITKRGQNVTFRCDPISEHNRLYWYRQTLGQGPEFLTYFQNEAQLEKSRLLSDRFSAERPKGSFSTLEIQRTEQGDSAMYLCASSLSSGGPFTDTQYFGPGTRLTVL.

In this sample, this clonotype turned up a few times. The chain joins TRBV19 to TRBJ1-5; unclear D gene. The V end lost 5 bases, the J end lost 8 bases, and 10 bases lay between the germline ends. Germline V gene sequence: CDR1 LNHDA, CDR2 SQIVND (reference sequence). The CDR3 is 12 residues long. The CDR3 DNA follows: TGTGCCAGTAGTTCCCGGCCGGAGCCCCAGCATTTT. It codes for CASSSRPEPQHF.

This chain connects TRBV12-3 or TRBV12-4 to TRBJ1-1; 9 bases align to TRBD1. This CDR3 spans 15 amino acids. The junction had 10 bases not matched to a gene; V was cut back by 5 bases and J by 6 bases. The CDR3 loop reads CASSGDRAVFSEAFF. The DNA of the CDR3 is TGTGCCAGCAGTGGGGACAGGGCGGTTTTTTCTGAAGCTTTCTTT.

As concerns this clonotype: One base away lies a much larger clone, so this may be a sequencing read error. The rearrangement joins TRBV7-9 to TRBJ2-1; D is possibly TRBD1 or TRBD2 (5 bases each). Per the germline V gene, CDR1 is SEHNR and CDR2 is FQNEAQ (reference sequence). CDR3 length: 12 residues. CDR3 sequence: CASLGGYNDQFF. The CDR3 nucleotides are TGTGCCAGCCTTGGGGGATACAATGATCAGTTCTTC.